This T cell receptor beta chain originates from a study of identifying expanded T cells in peripheral blood. Clones were sequenced by immunoSEQ multiplex PCR, and TCRdb holds only the in-frame ones, with some missing. This repertoire shows 75,000 to 90,000 clones, 70% to 90% found once; its top ten account for approximately 7%. As regards this clone: Its target is unknown.

The germline CDR1 and CDR2 sequences are LGHNT and FRNRAP. CDR3 length equals 14 residues. Trimming took off 0 bases at V and 6 bases at J, with 9 bases between the two ends. Study results and limitations: Across healthy donors, higher total template counts meant significantly greater roughly 2-week count variance. Over approximately two and four weeks, about 15 and 19 clones changed, versus 1.2 between replicates.

Healthy donors had no documented immune events, such as infections, while sampled. The J gene is TRBJ1-3, the V gene TRBV12-5; D is uncertain. This receptor was obtained from a person aged 18-70 years in good health. Sequencing input: blood. The CDR3 loop reads CASGLVRDENTIYF. For the CDR3, the DNA is TGTGCTAGTGGTTTGGTACGCGATGAAAACACCATATATTTT.